This T cell receptor (beta chain) originates from a study of blood T cell repertoires in COVID-19. Sequencing used immunoSEQ multiplex PCR; TCRdb keeps in-frame clones, though not all of them. The data show 250,000 or so clones, with approximately 86% seen just once and more than 5.5% held by the top ten. V dropped 0 bases and J dropped 3 bases, with 5 bases sitting between them. The CDR3 runs 13 residues. Germline values: CDR1 LNHDA, CDR2 SQIVND (reference sequence). Source material: peripheral blood. This TCR came from a human donor in a cohort sampled during active COVID-19. The genes are TRBV19 and TRBJ1-1; D gene ambiguous. The CDR3 nucleotides read TGTGCCAGTAGTATAGAGAGGGACACTGAAGCTTTCTTT. Translation: CASSIERDTEAFF.